One and the same sample provided the 5 T cell receptor beta chains below, sequenced in a study of blood T cells in healthy people across ages. A sample-barcoded 5' primer and a J-beta primer mix were used in a second PCR of roughly 6 to 12 cycles. TCRdb re-called the 5' RACE reads through MiXCR, storing one row per CDR3 protein. The table has approximately 770,000 distinct CDR3 sequences, over 45% seen once. Sequencing was done on a sample of blood. These receptors were taken from a man aged 25 to 40 in good health.

This clonotype was seen only a few times. The chain employs TRBV13 and TRBJ2-3; 7 bases are shared with TRBD2. There are 16 residues in the CDR3. Losses at the gene ends were 7 bases for V and 0 bases for J; bases not matched to a gene: 10. CDR1 and CDR2 from the germline V gene are PRHDT and FYEKMQ (reference sequence). The CDR3 region has the DNA TGTGCCAGCAACCAGCGGGGACGTTCTAGCACAGATACGCAGTATTTT. This codes for CASNQRGRSSTDTQYF. Together with reference TRBV13 and TRBJ2-3, the CDR3 gives the full variable domain: AAGVIQSPRHLIKEKRETATLKCYPIPRHDTVYWYQQGPGQDPQFLISFYEKMQSDKGSIPDRFSAQQFSDYHSELNMSSLELGDSALYFCASNQRGRSSTDTQYFGPGTRLTVL.

The rearrangement links TRBV10-3 to TRBJ2-5; TRBD2 matches 8 bases. The V gene end was trimmed by 6 bases and the J gene end by 13 bases; junction bases not matched to a gene: 22. This CDR3 is built from 16 residues. Looked up from germline, CDR1 is ENHRY and CDR2 is SYGVKD. The CDR3 loop reads CAISSKGSGGNYERYF. In nucleotides, the CDR3 is TGTGCCATCAGCTCCAAGGGGAGCGGGGGAAACTACGAGCGGTACTTC.

The chain joins TRBV7-9 to TRBJ2-7, with a possible D match to TRBD2 (7 bases). The CDR3 length is 15 residues. V was trimmed by 3 bases and J by 2 bases, leaving 14 bases between them. Germline assignment: CDR1 SEHNR and CDR2 FQNEAQ (reference sequence). CDR3 amino acids: CASSLGGHQTYEQYF. CDR3 in DNA: TGTGCCAGCAGCTTGGGGGGGCACCAAACCTACGAGCAGTACTTC.

The J gene is TRBJ2-3, the V gene TRBV5-1, with D perhaps matching TRBD2 (5 bases). The V end was cut by 7 bases, the J end by 0 bases, with 12 bases between. The germline CDR1 and CDR2 sequences are SGHRS and YFSETQ. The CDR3 has 14 residues. This CDR3 is CASRILGSTDTQYF. CDR3 nucleotide sequence: TGCGCCAGCCGCATACTAGGGAGCACAGATACGCAGTATTTT.

CDR3 DNA sequence: TGTGCCAGCAGCTACGGGTGGGGGAGCACAGATACGCAGTATTTT. Residues: CASSYGWGSTDTQYF. This chain links TRBV6-5 with TRBJ2-3; D could derive from TRBD1 or TRBD2 (5 bases each). Germline V gene data show CDR1 as MNHEY and CDR2 as SVGAGI. This CDR3 contains 15 residues. With 6 bases removed from V and 0 bases from J, the gap between germline ends came to 13 bases.